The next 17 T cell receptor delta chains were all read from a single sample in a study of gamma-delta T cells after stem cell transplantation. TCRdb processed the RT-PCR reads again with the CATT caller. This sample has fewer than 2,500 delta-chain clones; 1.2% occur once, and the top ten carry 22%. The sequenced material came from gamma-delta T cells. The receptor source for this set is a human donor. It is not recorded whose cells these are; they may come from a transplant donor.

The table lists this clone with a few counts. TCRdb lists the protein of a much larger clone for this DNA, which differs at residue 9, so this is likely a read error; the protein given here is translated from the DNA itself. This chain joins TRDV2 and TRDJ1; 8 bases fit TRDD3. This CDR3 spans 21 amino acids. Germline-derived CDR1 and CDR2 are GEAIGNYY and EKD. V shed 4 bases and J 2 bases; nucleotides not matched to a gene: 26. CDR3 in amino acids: CACEPVLGGTNEPGETDKLIF. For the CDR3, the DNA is TGTGCCTGTGAACCAGTACTGGGGGGTACGAATGAACCCGGCGAGACCGATAAACTCATCTTT.

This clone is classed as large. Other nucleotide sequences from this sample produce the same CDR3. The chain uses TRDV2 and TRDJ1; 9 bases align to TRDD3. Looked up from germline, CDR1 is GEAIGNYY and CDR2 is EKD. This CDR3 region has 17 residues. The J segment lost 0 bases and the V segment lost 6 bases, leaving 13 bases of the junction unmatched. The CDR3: CACSVLGDPKYTDKLIF. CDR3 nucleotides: TGTGCCTGTTCGGTACTGGGGGACCCCAAGTACACCGATAAACTCATCTTT.

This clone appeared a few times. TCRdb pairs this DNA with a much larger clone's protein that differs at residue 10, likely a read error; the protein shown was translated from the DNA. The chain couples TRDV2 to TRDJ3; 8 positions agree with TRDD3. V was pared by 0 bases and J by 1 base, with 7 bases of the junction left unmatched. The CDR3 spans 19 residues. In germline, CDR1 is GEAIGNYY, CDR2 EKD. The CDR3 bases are TGTGCCTGTGACACCGCAACTGGGGGTACTTCCTGGGACACCCGACAGATGTTTTTC. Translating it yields CACDTATGGTSWDTRQMFF.

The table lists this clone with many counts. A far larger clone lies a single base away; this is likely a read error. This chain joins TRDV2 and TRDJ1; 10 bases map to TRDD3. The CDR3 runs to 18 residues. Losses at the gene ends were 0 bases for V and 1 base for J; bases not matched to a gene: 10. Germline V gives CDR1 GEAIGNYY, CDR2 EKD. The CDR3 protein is CACDTLSALGDATDKLIF. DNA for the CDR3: TGTGCCTGTGACACCCTGTCCGCACTGGGGGATGCCACCGATAAACTCATCTTT.

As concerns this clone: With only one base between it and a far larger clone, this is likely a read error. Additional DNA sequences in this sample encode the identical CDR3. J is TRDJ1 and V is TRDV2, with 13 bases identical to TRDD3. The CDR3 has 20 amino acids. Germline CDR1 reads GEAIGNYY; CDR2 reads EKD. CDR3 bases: TGTGCTTGTGACCCCCTGCGTACTGGGGGATACGCTGATCGGACCGATAAACTCATCTTT. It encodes CACDPLRTGGYADRTDKLIF.

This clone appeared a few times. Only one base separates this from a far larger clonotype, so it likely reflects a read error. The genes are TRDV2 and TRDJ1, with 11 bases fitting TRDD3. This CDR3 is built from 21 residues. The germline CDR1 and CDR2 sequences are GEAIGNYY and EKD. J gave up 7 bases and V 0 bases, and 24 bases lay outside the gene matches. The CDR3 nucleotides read TGTGCCTGTGACACCGTCCCTTCCTACGCTGGGGGATACCAGGCGGGAATTAAACTCATCTTT. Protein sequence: CACDTVPSYAGGYQAGIKLIF.

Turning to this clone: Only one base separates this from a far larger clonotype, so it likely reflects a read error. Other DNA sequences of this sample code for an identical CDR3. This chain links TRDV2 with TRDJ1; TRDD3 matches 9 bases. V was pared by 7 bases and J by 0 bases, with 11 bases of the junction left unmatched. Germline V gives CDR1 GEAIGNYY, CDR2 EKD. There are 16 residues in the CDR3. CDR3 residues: CACDGLLGENTDKLIF. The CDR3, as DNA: TGTGCCTGCGACGGCTTACTGGGGGAAAACACCGATAAACTCATCTTT.

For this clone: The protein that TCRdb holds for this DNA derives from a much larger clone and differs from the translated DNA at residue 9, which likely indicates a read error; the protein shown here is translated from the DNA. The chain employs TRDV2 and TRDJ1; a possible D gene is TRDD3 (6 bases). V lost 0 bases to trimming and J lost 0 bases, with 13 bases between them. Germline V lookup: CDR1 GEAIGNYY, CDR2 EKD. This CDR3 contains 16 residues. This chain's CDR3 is CACDTLSGANTDKLIF. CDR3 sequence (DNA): TGTGCCTGTGACACCCTGTCTGGGGCTAACACCGATAAACTCATCTTT.

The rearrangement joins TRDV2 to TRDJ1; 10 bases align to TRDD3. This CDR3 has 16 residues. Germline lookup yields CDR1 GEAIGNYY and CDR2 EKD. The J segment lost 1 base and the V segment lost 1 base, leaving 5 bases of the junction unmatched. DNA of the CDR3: TGTGCCTGTGACACGACTGGGGGATGGTCCACCGATAAACTCATCTTT. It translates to CACDTTGGWSTDKLIF.

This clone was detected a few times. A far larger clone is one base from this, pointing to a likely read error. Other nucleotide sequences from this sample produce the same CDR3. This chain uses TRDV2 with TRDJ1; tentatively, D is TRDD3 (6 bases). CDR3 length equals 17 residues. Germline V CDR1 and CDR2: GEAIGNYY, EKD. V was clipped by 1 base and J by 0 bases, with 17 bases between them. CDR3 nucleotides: TGTGCCTGTGACACGCTTGGGGGGCAAACCAACACCGATAAACTCATCTTT. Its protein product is CACDTLGGQTNTDKLIF.

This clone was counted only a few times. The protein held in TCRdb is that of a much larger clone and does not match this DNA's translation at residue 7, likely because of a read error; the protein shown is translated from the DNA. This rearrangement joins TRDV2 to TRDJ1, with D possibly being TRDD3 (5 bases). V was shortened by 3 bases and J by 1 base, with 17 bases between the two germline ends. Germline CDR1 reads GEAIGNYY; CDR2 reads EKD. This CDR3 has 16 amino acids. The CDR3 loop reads CACDPLRGGPTDKLIF. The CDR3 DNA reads TGTGCCTGTGACCCCTTACGGGGGGGCCCCACCGATAAACTCATCTTT.

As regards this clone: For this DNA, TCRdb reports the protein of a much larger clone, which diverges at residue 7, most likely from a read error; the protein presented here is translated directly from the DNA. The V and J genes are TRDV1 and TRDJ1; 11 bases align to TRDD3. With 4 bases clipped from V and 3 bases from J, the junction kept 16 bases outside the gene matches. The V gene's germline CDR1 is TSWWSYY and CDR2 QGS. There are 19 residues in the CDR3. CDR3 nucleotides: TGTGCTCTTGGGGGGACCATCCTTGGGGGATACGGGGTGGCCGATAAACTCATCTTT. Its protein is CALGGTILGGYGVADKLIF.

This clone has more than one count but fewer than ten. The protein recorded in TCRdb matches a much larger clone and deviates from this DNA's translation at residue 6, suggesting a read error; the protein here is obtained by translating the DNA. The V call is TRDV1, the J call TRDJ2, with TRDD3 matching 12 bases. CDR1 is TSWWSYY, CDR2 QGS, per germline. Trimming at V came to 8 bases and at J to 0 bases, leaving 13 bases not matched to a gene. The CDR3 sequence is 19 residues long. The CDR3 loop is CALTSAGGYVKPLTAQLFF. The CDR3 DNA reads TGTGCTCTTACAAGTGCTGGGGGATACGTGAAACCTTTGACAGCACAACTCTTCTTT.

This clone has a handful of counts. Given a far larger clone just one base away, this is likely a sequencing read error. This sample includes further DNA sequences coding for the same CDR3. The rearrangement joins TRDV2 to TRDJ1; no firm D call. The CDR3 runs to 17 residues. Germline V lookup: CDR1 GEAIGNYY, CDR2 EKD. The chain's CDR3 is CACDTVGVFYGADKLIF. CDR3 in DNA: TGTGCCTGTGACACCGTAGGGGTCTTCTACGGAGCCGATAAGCTCATCTTT.

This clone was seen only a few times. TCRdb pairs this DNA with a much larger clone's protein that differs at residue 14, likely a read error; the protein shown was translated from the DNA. The DNA of the CDR3 is TGTGCCTGTGACACCCTGGGGGATACCGGCACCGATAAACCCATCTTT. Translated: CACDTLGDTGTDKPIF. The chain has TRDV2 and TRDJ1; 11 bases align to TRDD3. The CDR3 is 16 residues long. Germline assignment: CDR1 GEAIGNYY and CDR2 EKD.

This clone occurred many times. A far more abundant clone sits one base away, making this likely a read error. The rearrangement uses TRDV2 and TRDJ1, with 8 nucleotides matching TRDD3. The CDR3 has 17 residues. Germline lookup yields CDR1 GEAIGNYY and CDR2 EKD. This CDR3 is CARDTLAGGEYTDKLIF. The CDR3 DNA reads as TGTGCCCGTGACACCCTGGCTGGGGGAGAGTACACCGATAAACTCATCTTT.

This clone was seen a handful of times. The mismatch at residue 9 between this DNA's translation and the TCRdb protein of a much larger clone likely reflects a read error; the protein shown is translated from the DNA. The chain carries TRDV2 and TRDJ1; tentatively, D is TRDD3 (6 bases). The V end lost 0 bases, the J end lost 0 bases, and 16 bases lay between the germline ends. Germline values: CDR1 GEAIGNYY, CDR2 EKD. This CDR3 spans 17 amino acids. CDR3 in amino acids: CACDTAGGEEYTDKLIF. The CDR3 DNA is TGTGCCTGTGACACCGCCGGGGGGGAAGAGTACACCGATAAACTCATCTTT.